Listed here is a single T cell receptor beta chain. Original handling: Reference gene primer amplification yielded estimated nucleated cell counts. Profiling relied on immunoSEQ multiplex PCR, and the TCRdb table lists in-frame clones only, not all of them. The V and J calls and clone size are taken from that table; D and trimming were inferred from the DNA. The sample holds over 250,000 clones, over 85% seen once. The data are from a study of blood T cell repertoires in COVID-19. Study summary: Researchers got acute and convalescent COVID-19 samples from the United States, Italy and Spain.

The V gene end was trimmed by 2 bases and the J gene end by 0 bases; junction bases not matched to a gene: 5. The CDR3 has 16 residues. CDR1 SGHRS and CDR2 YFSETQ come from the germline V gene. The V call is TRBV5-1, the J call TRBJ1-3, with TRBD1 matching 7 bases. This clonotype originated in a woman between 55 and 75 years old who had recovered from COVID-19. Material for sequencing was PBMCs or T cells enriched from blood (not recorded which). The CDR3 spells CASSLTGQTSGNTIYF. The CDR3 region has the DNA TGCGCCAGCAGCTTAACGGGACAGACCTCTGGAAACACCATATATTTT. Full variable domain (remainder filled in from reference TRBV5-1 and TRBJ1-3): KAGVTQTPRYLIKTRGQQVTLSCSPISGHRSVSWYQQTPGQGLQFLFEYFSETQRNKGNFPGRFSGRQFSNSRSEMNVSTLELGDSALYLCASSLTGQTSGNTIYFGEGSWLTVV.